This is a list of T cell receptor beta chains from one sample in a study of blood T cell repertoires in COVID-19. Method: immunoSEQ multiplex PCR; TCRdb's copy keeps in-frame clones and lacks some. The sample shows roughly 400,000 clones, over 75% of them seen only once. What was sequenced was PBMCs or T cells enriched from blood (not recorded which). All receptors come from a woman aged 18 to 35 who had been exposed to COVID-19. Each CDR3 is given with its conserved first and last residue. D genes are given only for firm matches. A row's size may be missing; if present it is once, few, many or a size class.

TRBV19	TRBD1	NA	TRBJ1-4	CASRSGQSNEKLFF	TGTGCCAGTAGATCGGGACAGTCTAATGAAAAACTGTTTTTT
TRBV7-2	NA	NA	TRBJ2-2	CASSLFGGQINTGELFF	TGTGCCAGCAGCTTATTCGGGGGGCAGATAAACACCGGGGAGCTGTTTTTT
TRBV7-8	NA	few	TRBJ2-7	CASSLGRLETSYEQYF	TGTGCCAGCAGCTTAGGCCGACTGGAGACCTCCTACGAGCAGTACTTC
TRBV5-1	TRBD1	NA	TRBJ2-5	CASSADRAQETQYF	TGCGCCAGCAGCGCGGACAGGGCTCAAGAGACCCAGTACTTC
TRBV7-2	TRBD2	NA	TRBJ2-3	CASSLVSRRGRADTQYF	TGTGCCAGCAGCTTAGTATCCCGGCGGGGGAGGGCAGATACGCAGTATTTT
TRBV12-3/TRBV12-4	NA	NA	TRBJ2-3	CASSFSVDTQYF	TGTGCCAGCAGTTTTTCGGTTGATACGCAGTATTTT
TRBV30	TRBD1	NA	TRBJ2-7	CAWGDRVYEQYF	TGTGCCTGGGGGGACAGGGTCTACGAGCAGTACTTC
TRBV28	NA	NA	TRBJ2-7	CASSSLTSQAYEQYF	TGTGCCAGCAGTTCATTGACTAGTCAGGCCTACGAGCAGTACTTC
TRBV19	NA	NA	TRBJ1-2	CATLEGHPNYGYTF	TGTGCCACCCTTGAGGGACACCCTAACTATGGCTACACCTTC
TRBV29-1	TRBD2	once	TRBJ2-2	CSVSSSGKGAGELFF	TGCAGCGTTTCTTCTAGCGGGAAGGGGGCCGGGGAGCTGTTTTTT
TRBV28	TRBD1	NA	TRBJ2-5	CASSSRLDRLLQETQYF	TGTGCCAGCAGTTCACGATTGGACAGGTTGTTACAAGAGACCCAGTACTTC
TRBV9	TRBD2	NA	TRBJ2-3	CASSVLPLVLAGVSTDTQYF	TGTGCCAGCAGCGTCCTGCCCCTGGTTTTGGCGGGAGTAAGCACAGATACGCAGTATTTT
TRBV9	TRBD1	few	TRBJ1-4	CASSPGQGELFF	TGTGCCAGCAGCCCGGGACAGGGAGAACTGTTTTTT
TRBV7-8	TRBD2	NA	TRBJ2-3	CASSLVGGTSGSSEYF	TGTGCCAGCAGCTTAGTTGGCGGGACTAGCGGGAGTAGCGAATATTTT
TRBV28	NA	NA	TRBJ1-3	CASSSRWTGNTIYF	TGTGCCAGCAGTTCCAGGTGGACTGGAAACACCATATATTTT